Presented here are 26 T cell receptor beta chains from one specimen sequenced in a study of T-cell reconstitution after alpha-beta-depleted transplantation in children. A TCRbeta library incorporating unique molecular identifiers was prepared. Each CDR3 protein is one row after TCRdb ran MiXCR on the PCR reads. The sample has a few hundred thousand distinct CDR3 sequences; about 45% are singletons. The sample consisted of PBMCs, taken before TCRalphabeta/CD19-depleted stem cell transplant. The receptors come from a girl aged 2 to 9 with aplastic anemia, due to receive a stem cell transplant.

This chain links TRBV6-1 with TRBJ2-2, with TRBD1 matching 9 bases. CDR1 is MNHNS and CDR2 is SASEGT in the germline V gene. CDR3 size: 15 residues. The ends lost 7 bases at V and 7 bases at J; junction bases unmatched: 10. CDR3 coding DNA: TGTGCCAGCACCCTAGGGACAGGGCTTTTCGGGGAGCTGTTTTTT. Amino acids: CASTLGTGLFGELFF.

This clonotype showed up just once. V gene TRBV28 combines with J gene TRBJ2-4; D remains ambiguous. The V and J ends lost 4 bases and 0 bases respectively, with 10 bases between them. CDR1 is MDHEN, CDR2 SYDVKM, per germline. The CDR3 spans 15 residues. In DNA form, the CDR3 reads TGTGCCAGCAGTTCAAGATTCTCAGCCAAAAACATTCAGTACTTC. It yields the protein CASSSRFSAKNIQYF.

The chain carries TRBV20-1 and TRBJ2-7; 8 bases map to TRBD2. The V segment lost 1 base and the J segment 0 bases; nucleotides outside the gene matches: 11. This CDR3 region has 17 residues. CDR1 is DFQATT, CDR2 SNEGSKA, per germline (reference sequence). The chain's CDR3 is CSARGSSGDLSSYEQYF. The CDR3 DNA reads TGCAGTGCTAGAGGGAGTAGCGGGGACTTAAGCTCCTACGAGCAGTACTTC.

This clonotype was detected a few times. DNA for the CDR3: TGTGCCAGCGACACGGGGACTGGGGCCAACGTCCTGACTTTC. This gives the protein CASDTGTGANVLTF. V gene TRBV6-2 or TRBV6-3 combines with J gene TRBJ2-6, with D tentatively TRBD2 (5 bases). The CDR3 runs to 14 residues. CDR1 is MNHEY, CDR2 SVGEGT, per germline. V lost 8 bases, J lost 2 bases, and 10 bases lay in between.

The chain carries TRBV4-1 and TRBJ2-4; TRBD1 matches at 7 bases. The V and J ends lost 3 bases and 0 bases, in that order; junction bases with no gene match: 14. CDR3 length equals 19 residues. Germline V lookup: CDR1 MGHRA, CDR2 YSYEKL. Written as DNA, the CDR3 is TGCGCCAGCAGCCACGCAGGGGGATACCTGCAACTAGCCAAAAACATTCAGTACTTC. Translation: CASSHAGGYLQLAKNIQYF.

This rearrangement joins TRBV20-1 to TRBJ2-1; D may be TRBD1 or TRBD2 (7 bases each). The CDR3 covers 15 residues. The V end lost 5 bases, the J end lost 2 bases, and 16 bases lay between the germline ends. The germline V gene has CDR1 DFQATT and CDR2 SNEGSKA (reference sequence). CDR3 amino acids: CSAERGGTAYNEQFF. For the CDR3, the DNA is TGCAGTGCTGAGAGGGGGGGGACAGCCTACAATGAGCAGTTCTTC.

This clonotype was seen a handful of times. The DNA for the CDR3 is TGCAGTGCTAGCGAAGGGTGGGCGGGGGCTCGTGGCTACACCTTC. It yields the protein CSASEGWAGARGYTF. V gene TRBV20-1 combines with J gene TRBJ1-2; D perhaps matches TRBD1 (6 bases). In germline, CDR1 is DFQATT, CDR2 SNEGSKA (reference sequence). Trimming left V 3 bases short and J 7 bases short, with 21 bases between. The CDR3 sequence is 15 residues long.

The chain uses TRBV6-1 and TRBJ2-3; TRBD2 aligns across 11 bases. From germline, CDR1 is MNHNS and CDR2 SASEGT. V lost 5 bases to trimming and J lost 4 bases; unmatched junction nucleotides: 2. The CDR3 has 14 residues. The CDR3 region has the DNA TGTGCCAGCAGTCGGACTAGCGGGTCAGATACGCAGTATTTT. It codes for CASSRTSGSDTQYF.

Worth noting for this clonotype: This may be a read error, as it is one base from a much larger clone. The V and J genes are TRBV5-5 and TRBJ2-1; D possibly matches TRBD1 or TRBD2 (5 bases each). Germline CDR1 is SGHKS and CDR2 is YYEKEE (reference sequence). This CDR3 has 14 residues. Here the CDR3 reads CASSSTGTHNGQFF. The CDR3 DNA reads TGTGCCAGCAGTTCTACCGGGACCCACAATGGGCAGTTCTTC.

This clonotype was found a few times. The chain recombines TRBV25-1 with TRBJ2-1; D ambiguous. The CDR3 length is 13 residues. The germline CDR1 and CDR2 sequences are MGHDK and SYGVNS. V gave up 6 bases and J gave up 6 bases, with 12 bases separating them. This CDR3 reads CASSFMDPNEQFF. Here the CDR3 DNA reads TGTGCCAGCAGCTTTATGGACCCCAATGAGCAGTTCTTC. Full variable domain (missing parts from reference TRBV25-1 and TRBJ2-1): EADIYQTPRYLVIGTGKKITLECSQTMGHDKMYWYQQDPGMELHLIHYSYGVNSTEKGDLSSESTVSRIRTEHFPLTLESARPSHTSQYLCASSFMDPNEQFFGPGTRLTVL.

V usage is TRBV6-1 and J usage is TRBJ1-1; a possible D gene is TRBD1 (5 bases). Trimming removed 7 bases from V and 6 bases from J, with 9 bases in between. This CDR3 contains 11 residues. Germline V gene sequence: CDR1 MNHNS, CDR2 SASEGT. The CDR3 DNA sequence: TGTGCCAGCATCGAGGGACCTGAAGCTTTCTTT. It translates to CASIEGPEAFF.

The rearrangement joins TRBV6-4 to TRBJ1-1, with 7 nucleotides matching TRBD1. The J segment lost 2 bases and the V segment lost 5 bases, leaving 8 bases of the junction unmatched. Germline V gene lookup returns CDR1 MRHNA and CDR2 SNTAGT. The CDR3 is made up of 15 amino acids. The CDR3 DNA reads TGTGCCAGCAGTCCTACAGGGGATCAAAACACTGAAGCTTTCTTT. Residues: CASSPTGDQNTEAFF.

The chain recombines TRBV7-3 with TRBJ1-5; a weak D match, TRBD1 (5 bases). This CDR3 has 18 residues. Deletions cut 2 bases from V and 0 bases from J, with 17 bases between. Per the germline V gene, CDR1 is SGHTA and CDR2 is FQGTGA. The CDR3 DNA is TGTGCCAGCAGCTTAGCCCCCTCACAGGTTTATAGCAATCAGCCCCAGCATTTT. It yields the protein CASSLAPSQVYSNQPQHF.

Here the CDR3 DNA reads TGTGCTAGTGGTTTGGTACTTGGTCACAGGGAGACCTACAATGAGCAGTTCTTC. Translating it yields CASGLVLGHRETYNEQFF. The V call is TRBV12-5, the J call TRBJ2-1; a weak D match, TRBD1 (6 bases). Trimming took 0 bases from V and 2 from J, leaving 17 bases between them. This CDR3 region has 18 residues. CDR1 is LGHNT, CDR2 FRNRAP, per germline.

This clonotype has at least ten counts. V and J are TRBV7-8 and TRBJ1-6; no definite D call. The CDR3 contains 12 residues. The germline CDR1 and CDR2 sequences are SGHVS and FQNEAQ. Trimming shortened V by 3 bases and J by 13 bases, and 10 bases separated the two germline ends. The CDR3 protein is CASSLNRGPLHF. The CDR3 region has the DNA TGTGCCAGCAGCTTGAACAGAGGGCCCCTCCACTTT.

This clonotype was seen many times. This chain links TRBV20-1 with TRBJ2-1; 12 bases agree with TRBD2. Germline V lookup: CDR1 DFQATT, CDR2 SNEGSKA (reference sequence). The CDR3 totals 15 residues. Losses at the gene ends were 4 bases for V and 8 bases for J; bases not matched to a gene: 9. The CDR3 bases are TGCAGTGCTACTAGCGGGAGGGCGGCTTTCTATGAGCAGTTCTTC. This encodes CSATSGRAAFYEQFF.

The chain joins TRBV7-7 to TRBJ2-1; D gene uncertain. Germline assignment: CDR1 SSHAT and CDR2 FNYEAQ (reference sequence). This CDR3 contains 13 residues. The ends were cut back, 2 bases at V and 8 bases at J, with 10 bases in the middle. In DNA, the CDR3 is TGTGCCAGCAGCTTAAGAGCGCCGGATGAGCAGTTCTTC. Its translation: CASSLRAPDEQFF.

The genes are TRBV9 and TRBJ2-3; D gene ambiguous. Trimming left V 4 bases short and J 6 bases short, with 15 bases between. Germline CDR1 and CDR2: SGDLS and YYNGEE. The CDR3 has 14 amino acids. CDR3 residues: CASSSDAPTDTQYF. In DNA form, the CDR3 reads TGTGCCAGCAGCTCAGACGCCCCCACGGATACGCAGTATTTT.

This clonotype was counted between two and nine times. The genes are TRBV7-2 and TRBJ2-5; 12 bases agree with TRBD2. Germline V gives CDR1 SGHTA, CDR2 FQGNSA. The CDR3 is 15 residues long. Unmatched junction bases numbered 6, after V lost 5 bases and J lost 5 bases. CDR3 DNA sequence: TGTGCCAGCAGCCTGCTAGCGGGAGGGTGGGAGACCCAGTACTTC. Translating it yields CASSLLAGGWETQYF. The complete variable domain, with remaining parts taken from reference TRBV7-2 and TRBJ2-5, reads GAGVSQSPSNKVTEKGKDVELRCDPISGHTALYWYRQSLGQGLEFLIYFQGNSAPDKSGLPSDRFSAERTGGSVSTLTIQRTQQEDSAVYLCASSLLAGGWETQYFGPGTRLLVL.

CDR3 protein: CASSNRVRSSTGELFF. The CDR3 DNA reads as TGTGCCAGCAGTAACAGGGTCCGTAGTTCCACCGGGGAGCTGTTTTTT. This chain connects TRBV6-5 to TRBJ2-2; a possible D gene is TRBD1 (6 bases). The V end lost 5 bases, the J end lost 4 bases, and 17 bases lay between the germline ends. The CDR3 is 16 residues long. Germline lookup yields CDR1 MNHEY and CDR2 SVGAGI.

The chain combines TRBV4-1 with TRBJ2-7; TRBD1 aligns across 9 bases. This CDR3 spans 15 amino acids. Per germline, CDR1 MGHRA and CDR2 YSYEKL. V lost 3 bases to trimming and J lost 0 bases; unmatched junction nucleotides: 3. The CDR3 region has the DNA TGCGCCAGCAGCCATGCGGGACAGGGCTCCTACGAGCAGTACTTC. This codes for CASSHAGQGSYEQYF.

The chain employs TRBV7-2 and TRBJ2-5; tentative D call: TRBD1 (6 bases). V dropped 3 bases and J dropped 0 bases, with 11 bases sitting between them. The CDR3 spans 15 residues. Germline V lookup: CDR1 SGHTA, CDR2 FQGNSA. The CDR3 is CASSFLTGYQETQYF. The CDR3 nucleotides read TGTGCCAGCAGCTTTCTTACAGGGTACCAAGAGACCCAGTACTTC.

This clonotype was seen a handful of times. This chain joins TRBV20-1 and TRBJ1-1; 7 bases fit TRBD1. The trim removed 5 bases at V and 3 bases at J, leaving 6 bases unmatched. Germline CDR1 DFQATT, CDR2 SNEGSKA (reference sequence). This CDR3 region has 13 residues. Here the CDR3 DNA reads TGCAGTGCTCCAGGTACAGGGGACACTGAAGCTTTCTTT. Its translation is CSAPGTGDTEAFF.

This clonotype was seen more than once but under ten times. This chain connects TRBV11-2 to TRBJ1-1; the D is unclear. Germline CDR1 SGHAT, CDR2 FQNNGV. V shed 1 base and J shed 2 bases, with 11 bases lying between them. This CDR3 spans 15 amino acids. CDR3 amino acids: CASSLGPAANTEAFF. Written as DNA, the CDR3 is TGTGCCAGCAGCTTAGGGCCCGCTGCAAACACTGAAGCTTTCTTT.

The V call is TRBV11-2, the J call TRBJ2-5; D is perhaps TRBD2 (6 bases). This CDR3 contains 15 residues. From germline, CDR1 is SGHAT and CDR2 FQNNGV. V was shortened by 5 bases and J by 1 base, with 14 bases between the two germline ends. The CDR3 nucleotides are TGTGCCAGCAGCCCCCGGGACGGGGGCCAAGAGACCCAGTACTTC. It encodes CASSPRDGGQETQYF. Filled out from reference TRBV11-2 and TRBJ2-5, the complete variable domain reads EAGVAQSPRYKIIEKRQSVAFWCNPISGHATLYWYQQILGQGPKLLIQFQNNGVVDDSQLPKDRFSAERLKGVDSTLKIQPAKLEDSAVYLCASSPRDGGQETQYFGPGTRLLVL.

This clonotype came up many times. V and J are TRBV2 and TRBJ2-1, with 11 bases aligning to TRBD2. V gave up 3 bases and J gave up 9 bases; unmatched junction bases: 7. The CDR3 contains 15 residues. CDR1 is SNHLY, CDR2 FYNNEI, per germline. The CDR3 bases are TGTGCCAGCAGTGAGGGTTTCGGACTAGCGGGTGAGCAGTTCTTC. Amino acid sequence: CASSEGFGLAGEQFF.